The 23 T cell receptor beta chains presented below share a single source sample, sequenced in a study of Graves' ophthalmopathy and Graves' hyperthyroidism. Amplification targeted the TCR beta CDR3 regions, with RNA transcripts as the source material. Second-round multiplex PCR came after first-round RT-PCR with HTBI primers. TCRdb reanalysed the multiplex PCR reads using MiXCR and keeps one entry per CDR3 protein. The sample shows 300,000 to 400,000 distinct CDR3 sequences, 15% to 20% of them seen only once. Input material: peripheral blood. These receptors all stem from an adult woman with stable Graves' hyperthyroidism.

The sample holds many counts of this clonotype. The chain employs TRBV6-5 and TRBJ2-7; unclear D gene. Trimming cost V 2 bases and J 3 bases, with 11 bases left between them. There are 14 residues in the CDR3. Germline assignment: CDR1 MNHEY and CDR2 SVGAGI. The CDR3 is CASSYAPDDYEQYF. CDR3 nucleotides: TGTGCCAGCAGTTACGCACCGGACGACTACGAGCAGTACTTC.

There are many counts of this clonotype. The rearrangement links TRBV28 to TRBJ2-7; 9 bases are shared with TRBD1. This CDR3 region has 15 residues. In germline, CDR1 is MDHEN, CDR2 SYDVKM. With 1 base clipped from V and 2 bases from J, the junction kept 3 bases outside the gene matches. The CDR3 DNA sequence: TGTGCCAGCAGTTTATCGGGACAGGGTGCCTACGAGCAGTACTTC. Translated, it gives CASSLSGQGAYEQYF.

The table lists this clonotype with many counts. The chain employs TRBV6-5 and TRBJ1-2; D unresolved. The CDR3 runs 13 residues. V lost 2 bases, J lost 4 bases, and 8 bases lay in between. Germline V gene data show CDR1 as MNHEY and CDR2 as SVGAGI. CDR3 sequence reads: CASSYKGAYGYTF. CDR3 DNA: TGTGCCAGCAGTTACAAGGGAGCCTATGGCTACACCTTC.

The CDR3: CASSPSDTNYEQYF. The CDR3 DNA sequence: TGTGCCAGCTCTCCCTCCGACACCAACTACGAGCAGTACTTC. This sequence joins TRBV6-2 or TRBV6-3 and TRBJ2-7; D call uncertain. The germline gives CDR1 MNHEY, CDR2 SVGEGT. V dropped 8 bases and J dropped 3 bases, with 17 bases sitting between them. The CDR3 is 14 amino acids.

This clonotype showed up many times. The J gene is TRBJ1-1, the V gene TRBV28; perhaps TRBD1 as D (6 bases). Germline CDR1 is MDHEN and CDR2 is SYDVKM. The CDR3 runs 14 residues. Trimming pared 10 bases from V and 1 base from J, leaving 16 bases between. The CDR3 DNA is TGTGCCACCCTCAGGGGACCCGGGAACACTGAAGCTTTCTTT. This sequence encodes CATLRGPGNTEAFF.

As regards this clonotype: A read error is possible here, since a much larger clone lies one base away. The genes are TRBV5-1 and TRBJ2-7; TRBD2 might be the D (5 bases). The CDR3 is made up of 14 amino acids. Germline lookup yields CDR1 SGHRS and CDR2 YFSETQ. CDR3 residues: CPSSLVGGTDEQYF. In DNA form, the CDR3 reads TGCCCCAGCAGCTTGGTCGGAGGCACGGACGAGCAGTACTTC.

This chain uses TRBV6-1 with TRBJ1-1; D is uncertain. This CDR3 has 15 residues. Germline CDR1 and CDR2: MNHNS and SASEGT. Trimming cost V 5 bases and J 4 bases, with 17 bases left between them. CDR3 protein: CASSHTDIGSTEAFF. The CDR3 DNA follows: TGTGCCAGCAGTCATACCGACATTGGGAGCACTGAAGCTTTCTTT.

The chain has TRBV2 and TRBJ1-1, with unresolved D. In germline, CDR1 is SNHLY, CDR2 FYNNEI. V was cut by 10 bases and J by 2 bases, with 11 bases left in between. The CDR3 loop spans 12 amino acids. The DNA of the CDR3 is TGTGCCATCTACTCGGGAAACACTGAAGCTTTCTTT. This gives the protein CAIYSGNTEAFF.

This clonotype has at least ten counts. The V call is TRBV20-1, the J call TRBJ1-5; 8 bases agree with TRBD1. Germline V gene data show CDR1 as DFQATT and CDR2 as SNEGSKA (reference sequence). This CDR3 spans 13 amino acids. Germline trimming cut 5 bases from V and 6 bases from J; bases unmatched to any gene: 6. The CDR3 nucleotides are TGCAGTGCTGATACAGGGGGGGGTCAGCCCCAGCATTTT. Amino acid sequence: CSADTGGGQPQHF.

This clonotype was picked up many times. J is TRBJ2-7 and V is TRBV20-1; D gene ambiguous. The CDR3 spans 11 residues. Trimming pared 4 bases from V and 10 bases from J, leaving 14 bases between. CDR1 DFQATT and CDR2 SNEGSKA come from the germline V gene (reference sequence). This CDR3 is CSANILQDQYF. The CDR3 nucleotides are TGCAGTGCTAATATTCTCCAGGACCAGTACTTC.

The J gene is TRBJ2-5, the V gene TRBV4-2; 7 positions match TRBD2. Trimming took 4 bases from V and 4 from J; bases not matched to a gene: 3. Germline lookup yields CDR1 LGHNA and CDR2 YNFKEQ. CDR3 length: 13 residues. The CDR3 sequence is CASSLVAGETQYF. Written as DNA, the CDR3 is TGTGCCAGCAGCCTAGTAGCGGGAGAGACCCAGTACTTC.

Note on this clonotype: This may arise from a read error, as a much more abundant clone is one base away. V gene TRBV4-3 combines with J gene TRBJ1-3; 8 nucleotides line up with TRBD1. This CDR3 is built from 16 residues. The V segment lost 4 bases and the J segment 1 base; nucleotides outside the gene matches: 6. The germline V gene encodes CDR1 LGHNA and CDR2 YSLEER. The CDR3 coding sequence is TGCGCCAGCAGCCCCAGCCGACAGGGGTCTGGAAACACCATATATTTT. Protein product: CASSPSRQGSGNTIYF.

This clonotype was seen repeatedly, ten times or more. This chain uses TRBV5-1 with TRBJ2-2; D is perhaps TRBD2 (5 bases). V dropped 0 bases and J dropped 5 bases, with 11 bases sitting between them. The germline CDR1 and CDR2 sequences are SGHRS and YFSETQ. The CDR3 contains 15 residues. CDR3 nucleotide sequence: TGCGCCAGCAGCTTGGACCCAGGCGGGACCGGGGAGCTGTTTTTT. It is translated as CASSLDPGGTGELFF.

This clonotype was observed at least ten times. The chain recombines TRBV12-3 or TRBV12-4 with TRBJ1-1; D uncertain. The CDR3 is 16 residues long. V was cut by 2 bases and J by 2 bases, with 15 bases left in between. The CDR3 is CASSLSRPVPNTEAFF. The CDR3 DNA sequence: TGTGCCAGCAGTTTATCTCGGCCAGTCCCCAACACTGAAGCTTTCTTT.

The gene calls are TRBV2 and TRBJ2-5; 11 nucleotides align to TRBD2. CDR3 size: 15 residues. In germline, CDR1 is SNHLY, CDR2 FYNNEI. The V and J ends lost 5 bases and 7 bases, in that order; junction bases with no gene match: 9. The CDR3 nucleotides read TGTGCCAGCAGTCCCCAGACTAGCGGGGTAGGGACCCAGTACTTC. The encoded protein is CASSPQTSGVGTQYF.

This clonotype was recorded at least ten times. The chain carries TRBV2 and TRBJ1-6, with D possibly being TRBD1 (5 bases). V gave up 2 bases and J gave up 2 bases, with 10 bases separating them. The CDR3 length is 16 residues. Per the germline V gene, CDR1 is SNHLY and CDR2 is FYNNEI. The CDR3 protein is CASSESGGAYNSPLHF. For the CDR3, the DNA is TGTGCCAGCAGTGAAAGCGGGGGGGCCTATAATTCACCCCTCCACTTT.

This clonotype was observed many times. V gene TRBV25-1 combines with J gene TRBJ1-3; a weak D match, TRBD1 (6 bases). CDR1 is MGHDK and CDR2 is SYGVNS in the germline V gene. The CDR3 length is 11 residues. CDR3 DNA: TGTGCTTCAGGGGCCGGAAACACCATATATTTT. Encoded protein: CASGAGNTIYF.

The chain recombines TRBV12-3 or TRBV12-4 with TRBJ1-2, with D unresolved. V lost 0 bases and J lost 8, with 4 bases in between. The CDR3 totals 11 residues. The CDR3 region is CASSLAGGYTF. The CDR3 DNA is TGTGCCAGCAGTTTAGCTGGGGGCTACACCTTC.

V gene TRBV6-5 combines with J gene TRBJ1-2; maybe TRBD1 (5 bases). Germline-derived CDR1 and CDR2 are MNHEY and SVGAGI. The CDR3 extends over 15 amino acids. With 4 bases removed from V and 3 bases from J, the gap between germline ends came to 15 bases. The CDR3 spells CASSSPGRGDYGYTF. CDR3 sequence (DNA): TGTGCCAGCAGTTCGCCGGGACGGGGGGACTATGGCTACACCTTC.

This clonotype was counted only a few times. The chain links TRBV30 to TRBJ2-5; a weak D match, TRBD2 (5 bases). The ends were cut back, 2 bases at V and 5 bases at J, with 9 bases in the middle. The germline CDR1 and CDR2 sequences are GTSNPN and SVGIG (reference sequence). The CDR3 contains 12 residues. The CDR3 region has the DNA TGTGCCTGGAGTCCAACGGGGGAGACCCAGTACTTC. Protein sequence: CAWSPTGETQYF. The whole variable domain, filled in from reference TRBV30 and TRBJ2-5, reads SQTIHQWPATLVQPVGSPLSLECTVEGTSNPNLYWYRQAAGRGLQLLFYSVGIGQISSEVPQNLSASRPQDRQFILSSKKLLLSDSGFYLCAWSPTGETQYFGPGTRLLVL.

This clonotype was observed once. The chain has TRBV27 and TRBJ2-7; the D is unclear. The CDR3 runs to 15 residues. Deletions cut 2 bases from V and 6 bases from J, with 17 bases between. Germline V gene sequence: CDR1 MNHEY, CDR2 SMNVEV (reference sequence). CDR3 DNA: TGTGCCAGCAGTTTACTTGACCCGTCTTGGGGCGAGCAGTACTTC. It translates to CASSLLDPSWGEQYF.

This clonotype has a handful of counts. This chain joins TRBV6-1 and TRBJ1-4; perhaps TRBD1 as D (6 bases). V gave up 6 bases and J gave up 7 bases, with 15 bases separating them. The CDR3 covers 14 residues. CDR1 and CDR2 from the germline V gene are MNHNS and SASEGT. The CDR3 DNA reads TGTGCCAGCAGCCACGGGGGGGCGGGTGAAAAACTGTTTTTT. Translating it yields CASSHGGAGEKLFF.

This clonotype was counted many times. The gene calls are TRBV20-1 and TRBJ1-2, with TRBD1 matching over 9 bases. Germline CDR1 DFQATT, CDR2 SNEGSKA (reference sequence). V was clipped by 4 bases and J by 7 bases; unmatched bases: 10. The CDR3 length is 14 residues. The CDR3 DNA reads as TGCAGTGCTATGACCGGACAGGGGAGGGTTGGCTACACCTTC. It encodes CSAMTGQGRVGYTF.